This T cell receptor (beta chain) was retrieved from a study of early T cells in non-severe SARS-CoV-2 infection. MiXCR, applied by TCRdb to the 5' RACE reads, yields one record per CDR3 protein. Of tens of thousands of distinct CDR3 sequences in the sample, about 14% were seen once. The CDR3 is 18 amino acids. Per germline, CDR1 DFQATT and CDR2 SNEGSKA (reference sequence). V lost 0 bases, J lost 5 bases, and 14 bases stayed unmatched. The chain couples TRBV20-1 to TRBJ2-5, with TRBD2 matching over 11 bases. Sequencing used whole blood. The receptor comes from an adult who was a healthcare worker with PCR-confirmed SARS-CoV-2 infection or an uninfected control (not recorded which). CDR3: CSARDRTSGGGQMETQYF. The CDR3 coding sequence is TGCAGTGCTAGAGATCGAACTAGCGGGGGAGGTCAGATGGAGACCCAGTACTTC.